This T cell receptor beta chain is from a study of cytomegalovirus exposure and HLA in healthy donors. As for the study in general: Unique TCRs from HLA-typed donors, roughly 87 million of them, were held in an early data release. Study outcomes and limitations: Solely CMV serostatus was available to characterize immune exposure. On later analysis, the bulk of CMV-associated TCR beta chains appeared to be HLA-restricted.

Notes on this clone: The antigen remains undetermined.

PCR was performed using 60 Vbeta and 13 Jbeta primers. Generated by immunoSEQ multiplex PCR, the TCRdb table keeps only in-frame clones and is missing some. The data hold roughly 120,000 clones, with 65% to 75% observed a single time. The length of the CDR3 is 15 residues. The germline V gene has CDR1 MNHNY and CDR2 SVGAGI (reference sequence). Trimming removed 0 bases from V and 8 bases from J; junction bases left unmatched: 4. This chain uses TRBV6-6 with TRBJ2-1; 10 nucleotides line up with TRBD1. Sequenced: PBMCs. The receptor's source is a man between 25 and 39 years old in good health and CMV-seropositive. The CDR3 sequence: CASSYSDRGFYEQFF. DNA of the CDR3: TGTGCCAGCAGTTACTCGGACAGGGGGTTCTATGAGCAGTTCTTC.